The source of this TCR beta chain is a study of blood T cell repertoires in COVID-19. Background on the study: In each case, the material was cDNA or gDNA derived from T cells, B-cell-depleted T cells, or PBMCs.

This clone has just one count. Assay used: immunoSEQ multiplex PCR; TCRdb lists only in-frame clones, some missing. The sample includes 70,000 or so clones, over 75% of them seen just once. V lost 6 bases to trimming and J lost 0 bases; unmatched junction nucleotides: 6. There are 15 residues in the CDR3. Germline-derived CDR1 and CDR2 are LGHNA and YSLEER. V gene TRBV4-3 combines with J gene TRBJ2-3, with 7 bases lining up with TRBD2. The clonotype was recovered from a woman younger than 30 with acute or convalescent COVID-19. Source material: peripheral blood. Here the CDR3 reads CASSESGVSTDTQYF. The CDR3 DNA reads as TGCGCCAGCAGTGAAAGCGGGGTCAGCACAGATACGCAGTATTTT.